This TCR beta chain stems from a study of cytomegalovirus exposure and HLA in healthy donors. V was cut by 5 bases and J by 7 bases, with 18 bases left in between. The germline gives CDR1 LNHDA, CDR2 SQIVND (reference sequence). The CDR3 extends over 15 amino acids. This PCR relied on a set of 60 Vbeta primers and 13 Jbeta primers. The protocol was immunoSEQ multiplex PCR, while the TCRdb copy is restricted to in-frame clones and leaves out a portion. The table has 150,000 to 200,000 clones, 80% seen once. The sequencing input was PBMCs. The chain has TRBV19 and TRBJ2-4; D is perhaps TRBD1 (7 bases). This clonotype was obtained from a male donor in good health and CMV-seropositive. In DNA, the CDR3 is TGTGCCAGTAGTCTCCGGGACTTACAGGGGAACATTCAGTACTTC. It translates to CASSLRDLQGNIQYF.